These T cell receptor beta chains were read from a single sample in a study of naive and memory T cell subsets. TCRdb re-called the UMI-ligation and nested PCR reads through MiXCR, storing one row per CDR3 protein. The data show 130,000 to 150,000 distinct CDR3 sequences, 17% seen once. Sequencing was performed on naive CD4+ T cells from blood. All receptors come from a human donor in good health. The CDR3 runs from the conserved cysteine through the conserved F or W. A D gene is named only where the DNA matches it firmly. Not every row has a clone size; where given, it reads once, few, many or a size class.

TRBV24-1	TRBJ2-7	NA	TRBD1	13	TGTGCCACCAGCCGGGACAGGGGGCAGGAGCAGTACTTC	CATSRDRGQEQYF
TRBV6-5	TRBJ2-3	NA	NA	12	TGTGCCACCCAGGATACAACGGATACGCAGTATTTT	CATQDTTDTQYF
TRBV7-8	TRBJ2-5	few	NA	15	TGTGCCAGCAGAGAGCTGGGGATCCGGCAAGAGACCCAGTACTTC	CASRELGIRQETQYF
TRBV28	TRBJ1-1	few	TRBD1	17	TGTGCCAGCAGTTTTGGCGGGACAGTCGATTTAGTAACTGAAGCTTTCTTT	CASSFGGTVDLVTEAFF
TRBV2	TRBJ2-3	NA	TRBD2	16	TGTGCCAGCACCTTAGCGGGAGCGCCCCACGCAGATACGCAGTATTTT	CASTLAGAPHADTQYF
TRBV20-1	TRBJ2-7	NA	NA	15	TGCAGTGCTAACCCTATGGAGCCTAAGGGATACGAGCAGTACTTC	CSANPMEPKGYEQYF
TRBV18	TRBJ2-2	NA	NA	16	TGTGCCAGCTCACCACCGGGACATCAGAACACCGGGGAGCTGTTTTTT	CASSPPGHQNTGELFF
TRBV4-2	TRBJ2-7	few	NA	15	TGTGCCAGCAGCCAAACAGGGCGGGGGCCCTACGAGCAGTACTTC	CASSQTGRGPYEQYF
TRBV12-3/TRBV12-4	TRBJ1-4	many	NA	12	TGTGCCAGCAGCCCTGACGGTCTCAAACTGTTTTTT	CASSPDGLKLFF
TRBV5-6	TRBJ2-5	many	NA	13	TGTGCCAGCAGCACAGGGAACCAAGAGACCCAGTACTTC	CASSTGNQETQYF
TRBV7-9	TRBJ2-1	few	TRBD2	16	TGTGCCAGCAGTTCGGGACTACTTAAGAAGAACAATGAGCAGTTCTTC	CASSSGLLKKNNEQFF
TRBV4-2	TRBJ2-1	NA	TRBD1	17	TGTGCCAGCAGCCACCCGGGACAGTCCCACTCCTACAATGAGCAGTTCTTC	CASSHPGQSHSYNEQFF
TRBV6-2/TRBV6-3	TRBJ2-2	NA	TRBD2	18	TGTGCCAGCAGTTTTTGGCTAGCGGGAGGCCAGAACACCGGGGAGCTGTTTTTT	CASSFWLAGGQNTGELFF
TRBV3-1	TRBJ1-1	NA	NA	15	TGTGCCAGCAGCCCATTCACGGGGTCGAACACTGAAGCTTTCTTT	CASSPFTGSNTEAFF
TRBV5-4	TRBJ2-1	few	TRBD1	18	TGTGCCAGCAGCTTGGGGGGGGCAGGGGGCATGTCTTTCGATGAGCAGTTCTTC	CASSLGGAGGMSFDEQFF
TRBV6-6	TRBJ1-5	few	NA	17	TGTGCCAGCAGCCCAGGTGGGCGTGGAGTGAGCAATCAGCCCCAGCATTTT	CASSPGGRGVSNQPQHF
TRBV6-5	TRBJ1-5	few	NA	15	TGTGCCAGCAGTTACTCGAACCAGGGCAATCAGCCCCAGCATTTT	CASSYSNQGNQPQHF
TRBV10-3	TRBJ2-1	NA	TRBD1	13	TGTGCCACTGCGGACAGGGTTGTAAATGAGCAGTTCTTC	CATADRVVNEQFF
TRBV29-1	TRBJ2-5	many	TRBD1	12	TGCAGCGTCGGACAGGGTCAAGAGACCCAGTACTTC	CSVGQGQETQYF
TRBV7-2	TRBJ1-5	NA	NA	15	TGTGCCAGCAGCTTAGCGCTAGGGGGAGGTCAGCCCCAGCATTTT	CASSLALGGGQPQHF
TRBV21-1	TRBJ2-2	few	NA	18	TGTGCCAGCAGCAAAGCCGGACTAGCGGGAGTTCGCACCGGGGAGCTGTTTTTT	CASSKAGLAGVRTGELFF
TRBV15	TRBJ1-5	NA	NA	14	TGTGCCACCAGCAGAGATCGGGGAAATCAGCCCCAGCATTTT	CATSRDRGNQPQHF
TRBV11-3	TRBJ2-3	many	NA	14	TGTGCCAGCAGCTTAGATACCACGGCAGATACGCAGTATTTT	CASSLDTTADTQYF
TRBV20-1	TRBJ2-3	NA	TRBD1	15	TGCAGTGCTACATTCAGGGGGCGAGCCACAGATACGCAGTATTTT	CSATFRGRATDTQYF
TRBV7-9	TRBJ2-1	few	NA	13	TGTGCCAGCAGTACACAGGGCTACAATGAGCAGTTCTTC	CASSTQGYNEQFF
TRBV7-8	TRBJ2-1	NA	TRBD1	14	TGTGCCAGCGGGTCGGGACAGGGGGACAATGAGCAGTTCTTC	CASGSGQGDNEQFF
TRBV12-3/TRBV12-4	TRBJ1-5	many	NA	11	TGTGCCAGCAGTTCCAATCAGCCCCAGCATTTT	CASSSNQPQHF
TRBV28	TRBJ1-1	few	TRBD1	15	TGTGCCAGCAGTATCGACAGGGCGGGGAACACTGAAGCTTTCTTT	CASSIDRAGNTEAFF
TRBV10-3	TRBJ2-7	NA	TRBD2	16	TGTGCCATCAGTGGACTAGCGGGATTTCGAACCTACGAGCAGTACTTC	CAISGLAGFRTYEQYF
TRBV7-9	TRBJ2-1	NA	TRBD1	14	TGTGCCAGCAACACTCAGGGGGCTGTGGATGAGCAGTTCTTC	CASNTQGAVDEQFF
TRBV15	TRBJ2-4	NA	NA	14	TGTGCCACCAGCAGAGATAACGGAAAAAACATTCAGTACTTC	CATSRDNGKNIQYF
TRBV14	TRBJ2-2	few	NA	13	TGTGCCAGCAGCCAACTTAGCTCCGGGGAGCTGTTTTTT	CASSQLSSGELFF
TRBV10-3	TRBJ2-7	NA	TRBD1	14	TGTGCCATCAGACCCCAGGGGGCGGGTGACGAGCAGTACTTC	CAIRPQGAGDEQYF
TRBV12-3/TRBV12-4	TRBJ2-2	NA	NA	12	TGTGCCAGCAGTTGCAGCACCGGGGAGCTGTTTTTT	CASSCSTGELFF
TRBV20-1	TRBJ1-1	few	NA	14	TGCAGTGCTAGAGAAGCCCAGGGGTGGACTGAAGCTTTCTTT	CSAREAQGWTEAFF
TRBV28	TRBJ2-1	NA	NA	14	TGTGCCAGCAGTTTAAGGTCCGGGTCCAATGAGCAGTTCTTC	CASSLRSGSNEQFF
TRBV3-1	TRBJ2-3	NA	TRBD2	17	TGTGCCAGCAGCCAAGCAGGTTTCCGGGAGGCCACAGATACGCAGTATTTT	CASSQAGFREATDTQYF
TRBV7-9	TRBJ1-2	NA	NA	16	TGTGCCAGCCACAACCCTGTAGGCAGGGAAGCCTATGGCTACACCTTC	CASHNPVGREAYGYTF
TRBV29-1	TRBJ1-1	NA	NA	13	TGCAGCGTACAGCAGTCATGGAACACTGAAGCTTTCTTT	CSVQQSWNTEAFF
TRBV9	TRBJ2-3	NA	NA	15	TGTGCCAGCAGCGTAGCCTCCGGGAGCCCAGATACGCAGTATTTT	CASSVASGSPDTQYF
TRBV7-2	TRBJ2-3	few	TRBD1	16	TGTGCCAGCAGCTCACGGACAGGGGGCGGTACAGATACGCAGTATTTT	CASSSRTGGGTDTQYF
TRBV29-1	TRBJ1-1	NA	TRBD1	15	TGCAGCGTTGAAGCTGGGACAGTGGTGAACACTGAAGCTTTCTTT	CSVEAGTVVNTEAFF
TRBV25-1	TRBJ2-7	NA	NA	15	TGTGCCAGCAGTGACTCCCGGGCCCTTTGGTACGAGCAGTACTTC	CASSDSRALWYEQYF
TRBV7-2	TRBJ2-7	few	NA	15	TGTGCCAGCAGCGCAGACAGCCTAAGCTCCTACGAGCAGTACTTC	CASSADSLSSYEQYF
TRBV5-4	TRBJ2-3	NA	NA	15	TGTGCCAGCAGCAAGGACGGAACCAGCACAGATACGCAGTATTTT	CASSKDGTSTDTQYF
TRBV5-4	TRBJ2-5	NA	TRBD2	14	TGTGCCAGCAGCTTGGAGGGAGGGGCCGAGACCCAGTACTTC	CASSLEGGAETQYF